The clone carrying this T cell receptor (beta chain) has just a few counts. What it binds is not known. These data are taken from a study of response to subunit inactivated influenza vaccine. Findings of the study overall: Authors suggested that a seasonal influenza vaccination recruits few new T cells each time.

Germline V CDR1 and CDR2: LGHNA, YNFKEQ. The ends lost 3 bases at V and 2 bases at J; junction bases unmatched: 7. The CDR3 totals 17 residues. Using its own MiXCR run on the RT-PCR reads, TCRdb lists one record per CDR3 protein. The data hold 630,000 or so distinct CDR3 sequences, with around 14% observed a single time. This sequence joins TRBV4-2 and TRBJ2-1, with 10 bases lining up with TRBD1. The sequences come from PBMCs from blood, collected approximately 12 days after vaccination. The TCR originated in a man aged 45-65 years who received an inactivated influenza vaccine. The CDR3 loop reads CASSQTTGTGAYNEQFF. In nucleotides, the CDR3 is TGTGCCAGCAGCCAGACTACCGGGACAGGGGCCTACAATGAGCAGTTCTTC.